This T cell receptor (beta chain) was sequenced in a study of cytomegalovirus exposure and HLA in healthy donors. Findings and limits, study-wide: Exclusion applied to some V segments, including TRBV6-2 and TRBV6-3, as they were indistinguishable.

Germline CDR1 reads SGHNT; CDR2 reads YYREEE (reference sequence). After removal of 1 base from V and 2 bases from J, the junction contained 6 bases not matched to a gene. This CDR3 has 16 residues. Remarks on this clone: Its antigen is still unknown.

It was with 60 Vbeta and 13 Jbeta primers that the PCR ran. Sequenced by immunoSEQ multiplex PCR; TCRdb stores in-frame clones only, minus some. The sample gives 100,000 or so clones, 75% to 85% of which show up once; approximately 1.2% is in the top ten. This chain uses TRBV5-4 with TRBJ2-5, with TRBD2 matching over 9 bases. The material sequenced was PBMCs. This sequence was found in a woman under 30 in good health and CMV-seronegative. The CDR3 DNA follows: TGTGCCAGCAGCTTGCCGCGGGGGGGCGGGCAAGAGACCCAGTACTTC. This gives the protein CASSLPRGGGQETQYF.